This T cell receptor beta chain derives from a study of cytomegalovirus exposure and HLA in healthy donors. Study-wide background: The 120 validation repertoires matched the approximately 700 first-cohort repertoires in platform, a later analysis reported. General observations from the study: The study labeled 170 or so TCR beta chains cytomegalovirus-associated. Reports credit the classifier with highly specific, highly sensitive diagnosis of cytomegalovirus status. First-cohort TCR clusters tended to co-occur in the roughly 130 validation repertoires, a later analysis found.

Between the trimmed V and J ends, which lost 3 bases and 2 bases, there was a span of 12 bases. CDR1 SGDLS and CDR2 YYNGEE come from the germline V gene. The CDR3 sequence is 14 residues long. A note on this clone: The antigen is unknown.

The protocol was immunoSEQ multiplex PCR, while the TCRdb copy is restricted to in-frame clones and leaves out a portion. This sample yields roughly 220,000 clones, of which over 80% are seen a single time; over 12% belongs to the top ten. The specimen was PBMCs. This chain uses TRBV9 with TRBJ2-7; either TRBD1 or TRBD2 may supply D (5 bases each). This TCR came from a woman in her twenties or thirties in good health and CMV-seropositive. The CDR3 DNA reads TGTGCCAGCAGCGCCGGGACCAAGGCCTACGAGCAGTACTTC. Its translation: CASSAGTKAYEQYF.